The 32 T cell receptor beta chains below come from one sample, sequenced in a study of blood T cell repertoires in COVID-19. Measured with immunoSEQ multiplex PCR; TCRdb has only the in-frame clones, and not every one. The profile shows about 400,000 clones, around nine tenths of them singletons. Sample: PBMCs or T cells enriched from blood (not recorded which). The receptors here all came from a woman between 18 and 30 years old with acute COVID-19.

V and J are TRBV7-2 and TRBJ2-2; tentative D call: TRBD1 (6 bases). The CDR3 loop spans 16 amino acids. V lost 3 bases and J 2 bases, leaving 13 bases between the germline ends. Germline V CDR1 and CDR2: SGHTA, FQGNSA. The CDR3 bases are TGTGCCAGCAGCTTGGCCGGGACAACCAACACCGGGGAGCTGTTTTTT. Encoded protein: CASSLAGTTNTGELFF.

This sequence joins TRBV3-1 (or the pseudogene TRBV3-2) and TRBJ1-2; tentatively, D is TRBD1 (6 bases). The CDR3 runs 16 residues. Trimming pared 1 base from V and 7 bases from J, leaving 19 bases between. Germline V gene lookup returns CDR1 LGHDT and CDR2 YNNKEL (reference sequence). CDR3 sequence (DNA): TGTGCCAGCAGCCAAGTTGACCGGGGGGGGCTATCTGGCTACACCTTC. Protein product: CASSQVDRGGLSGYTF.

For this clone: The same CDR3 is also encoded by other DNA sequences in this sample. The chain has TRBV5-1 and TRBJ1-2, with 7 bases lining up with TRBD1. CDR3 length: 14 residues. The J segment lost 2 bases and the V segment lost 0 bases, leaving 1 base of the junction unmatched. Per the germline V gene, CDR1 is SGHRS and CDR2 is YFSETQ. CDR3 sequence reads: CASSLEQGNYGYTF. The CDR3 DNA is TGCGCCAGCAGCTTGGAACAGGGGAACTATGGCTACACCTTC.

The rearrangement uses TRBV27 and TRBJ2-1; 7 positions agree with TRBD1. Germline-derived CDR1 and CDR2 are MNHEY and SMNVEV (reference sequence). J gave up 5 bases and V 3 bases, and 1 base lay outside the gene matches. This CDR3 is built from 13 residues. In nucleotides, the CDR3 is TGTGCCAGCAGTTTGGGACAGAACAATGAGCAGTTCTTC. It codes for CASSLGQNNEQFF.

V gene TRBV28 combines with J gene TRBJ2-1, with a possible D match to TRBD2 (6 bases). Germline lookup yields CDR1 MDHEN and CDR2 SYDVKM. The CDR3 runs to 15 residues. Trimming pared 3 bases from V and 4 bases from J, leaving 13 bases between. The CDR3: CASSFGGDLYNEQFF. Here the CDR3 DNA reads TGTGCCAGCAGTTTCGGAGGGGACCTTTACAATGAGCAGTTCTTC.

This chain uses TRBV5-1 with TRBJ2-7, with D perhaps TRBD2 (5 bases). Germline-derived CDR1 and CDR2 are SGHRS and YFSETQ. V dropped 0 bases and J dropped 6 bases, with 13 bases sitting between them. There are 14 residues in the CDR3. The CDR3 loop reads CASSLGLRAPEQYF. Here the CDR3 DNA reads TGCGCCAGCAGCTTGGGACTACGGGCTCCCGAGCAGTACTTC.

CDR3 nucleotide sequence: TGTGCCAGCAGCTTAACTAGCCGGACCCGGGAGACCCAGTACTTC. It is translated as CASSLTSRTRETQYF. The genes are TRBV7-2 and TRBJ2-5; tentative D call: TRBD2 (6 bases). This CDR3 region has 15 residues. Germline V gene data show CDR1 as SGHTA and CDR2 as FQGNSA. Trimming took 2 bases from V and 5 from J, leaving 15 bases between them.

This sequence joins TRBV18 and TRBJ2-4, with 7 bases fitting TRBD1. The CDR3 runs to 15 residues. Trimming cost V 0 bases and J 4 bases; bases outside gene matches: 3. Germline-derived CDR1 and CDR2 are KGHSH and LQKENI. Here the CDR3 reads CASSPPGQKKNIQYF. Written as DNA, the CDR3 is TGTGCCAGCTCACCACCGGGACAGAAAAAAAACATTCAGTACTTC.

This rearrangement joins TRBV7-6 to TRBJ2-7, with D perhaps matching TRBD2 (5 bases). Trimming shortened V by 5 bases and J by 3 bases, and 11 bases separated the two germline ends. The CDR3 runs 13 residues. The germline V gene encodes CDR1 SGHVS and CDR2 FNYEAQ. CDR3 bases: TGTGCCAGCAGCCCCGGGATCGGCTACGAGCAGTACTTC. This codes for CASSPGIGYEQYF.

This clone has a single count. The chain combines TRBV11-1 with TRBJ2-7; 8 bases fit TRBD1. CDR1 and CDR2 from the germline V gene are SGHAT and FQDESV (reference sequence). This CDR3 is 15 amino acids long. V trimming: 5 bases; J trimming: 0 bases; junction bases outside the gene matches: 6. The CDR3 region has the DNA TGTGCCAGCAGCCGCGGACAGGGCCTCTCCTACGAGCAGTACTTC. Encoded protein: CASSRGQGLSYEQYF.

V is TRBV7-8 and J is TRBJ1-1; 7 positions match TRBD1. The V gene end was trimmed by 2 bases and the J gene end by 1 base; junction bases not matched to a gene: 7. Germline CDR1 is SGHVS and CDR2 is FQNEAQ. There are 16 residues in the CDR3. The CDR3 DNA sequence: TGTGCCAGCAGCTTAAGGGACAGACGGGGGAACACTGAAGCTTTCTTT. This codes for CASSLRDRRGNTEAFF. The entire variable domain, with the rest obtained from reference TRBV7-8 and TRBJ1-1, is as follows: GAGVSQSPRYKVAKRGQDVALRCDPISGHVSLFWYQQALGQGPEFLTYFQNEAQLDKSGLPSDRFFAERPEGSVSTLKIQRTQQEDSAVYLCASSLRDRRGNTEAFFGQGTRLTVV.

As to this clone: This same CDR3 is encoded by further DNA sequences in the sample. This chain connects TRBV18 to TRBJ2-1; 11 nucleotides agree with TRBD2. V shed 2 bases, J shed 3 bases, and the junction held 0 bases outside the gene matches. The CDR3 is 15 residues long. CDR1 is KGHSH and CDR2 is LQKENI in the germline V gene. As DNA, the CDR3 is TGTGCCAGCTCACCAGGGACTAGCGGCTACAATGAGCAGTTCTTC. Translated, it gives CASSPGTSGYNEQFF.

The V gene is TRBV10-3, the J gene TRBJ2-7; TRBD2 agrees at 7 bases. V was clipped by 6 bases and J by 0 bases; unmatched bases: 5. Germline V gene data show CDR1 as ENHRY and CDR2 as SYGVKD. The length of the CDR3 is 14 residues. CDR3 amino acids: CAIRAGESSYEQYF. The CDR3 nucleotides are TGTGCCATCAGGGCGGGGGAGAGCTCCTACGAGCAGTACTTC.

V gene TRBV30 combines with J gene TRBJ2-4; D possibly corresponds to TRBD1 (5 bases). CDR3 length: 14 amino acids. Trimming pared 0 bases from V and 5 bases from J, leaving 11 bases between. CDR1 GTSNPN and CDR2 SVGIG come from the germline V gene (reference sequence). CDR3 residues: CAWSVRGRENIQYF. The DNA for the CDR3 is TGTGCCTGGAGTGTACGTGGCAGGGAAAACATTCAGTACTTC. The variable domain in full, with the rest retrieved from reference TRBV30 and TRBJ2-4, is SQTIHQWPATLVQPVGSPLSLECTVEGTSNPNLYWYRQAAGRGLQLLFYSVGIGQISSEVPQNLSASRPQDRQFILSSKKLLLSDSGFYLCAWSVRGRENIQYFGAGTRLSVL.

The rearrangement joins TRBV19 to TRBJ1-5; 7 bases match TRBD1. Germline loops: CDR1 LNHDA, CDR2 SQIVND (reference sequence). Trimming took 8 bases from V and 3 from J; bases not matched to a gene: 7. The CDR3 has 14 residues. The CDR3 here is CASDKDRTNQPQHF. For the CDR3, the DNA is TGTGCCAGTGATAAGGACAGGACCAATCAGCCCCAGCATTTT.

In this sample, this clone turned up a few times. The chain couples TRBV5-1 to TRBJ1-2; unclear D gene. Germline V CDR1 and CDR2: SGHRS, YFSETQ. Between the trimmed V and J ends, which lost 4 bases and 5 bases, there was a span of 15 bases. The CDR3 length is 14 residues. The CDR3 coding sequence is TGCGCCAGCAGCACGAACGACGGGGAATATGGCTACACCTTC. Amino acid sequence: CASSTNDGEYGYTF.

This chain joins TRBV3-1 (or the pseudogene TRBV3-2) and TRBJ2-7; D gene ambiguous. Germline CDR1 reads LGHDT; CDR2 reads YNNKEL (reference sequence). Trimming stripped 2 bases from V and 9 bases from J, with 8 bases between. This CDR3 contains 11 residues. Here the CDR3 reads CASSQLALQYF. The CDR3 coding sequence is TGTGCCAGCAGCCAATTGGCCCTGCAGTACTTC.

The chain combines TRBV9 with TRBJ2-1; D gene uncertain. With 3 bases removed from V and 2 bases from J, the gap between germline ends came to 12 bases. The CDR3 runs to 15 residues. In germline, CDR1 is SGDLS, CDR2 YYNGEE. CDR3 sequence reads: CASSASWAPYNEQFF. CDR3 DNA sequence: TGTGCCAGCAGCGCCAGTTGGGCCCCCTACAATGAGCAGTTCTTC.

The table lists this clone with many counts. The chain uses TRBV5-1 and TRBJ1-2, with D possibly matching TRBD1 (5 bases). V lost 4 bases and J lost 0, with 13 bases in between. Germline V gene data show CDR1 as SGHRS and CDR2 as YFSETQ. The CDR3 is 15 residues long. CDR3 in amino acids: CASSPYPTANYGYTF. As DNA, the CDR3 is TGCGCCAGCAGCCCATACCCGACAGCTAACTATGGCTACACCTTC.

This clone was seen only once. The rearrangement uses TRBV21-1 and TRBJ2-7; TRBD1, as called in the table, went unchecked against the DNA. TRBV21-1 is an annotated pseudogene. The CDR3 loop spans 16 amino acids. The DNA for the CDR3 is TGTGCCAGCAGCAAAATACGCGGGACAGGATCCCTCGAGCAGTACTTC. It translates to CASSKIRGTGSLEQYF.

This chain uses TRBV7-9 with TRBJ2-3; D is ambiguous. The length of the CDR3 is 14 residues. Trimming shortened V by 4 bases and J by 1 base, and 9 bases separated the two germline ends. Germline V lookup: CDR1 SEHNR, CDR2 FQNEAQ (reference sequence). The CDR3 sequence: CASSSSVGTDTQYF. The CDR3 DNA follows: TGTGCCAGCAGCTCCAGCGTGGGCACAGATACGCAGTATTTT.

V usage is TRBV4-2 and J usage is TRBJ1-1; tentative D call: TRBD1 (5 bases). Per the germline V gene, CDR1 is LGHNA and CDR2 is YNFKEQ. The V and J ends lost 3 bases and 1 base respectively, with 12 bases between them. The CDR3 is 15 amino acids. The CDR3 nucleotides are TGTGCCAGCAGCCAGAGACCAGGACAGAACACTGAAGCTTTCTTT. Protein sequence: CASSQRPGQNTEAFF.

The rearrangement joins TRBV11-2 to TRBJ1-4, with 8 bases lining up with TRBD1. CDR1 is SGHAT and CDR2 is FQNNGV in the germline V gene. The V gene end was trimmed by 5 bases and the J gene end by 2 bases; junction bases not matched to a gene: 7. This CDR3 spans 16 amino acids. This chain's CDR3 is CASSAQGAGTNEKLFF. As DNA, the CDR3 is TGTGCCAGCAGCGCTCAGGGGGCAGGGACTAATGAAAAACTGTTTTTT.

The chain uses TRBV29-1 and TRBJ2-5, with 7 nucleotides matching TRBD2. Per the germline V gene, CDR1 is SQVTM and CDR2 is ANQGSEA. The V and J ends lost 8 bases and 2 bases, in that order; junction bases with no gene match: 14. The CDR3 is 15 amino acids. CDR3 region: CSLRFLAEPQETQYF. The CDR3 nucleotides read TGCAGCTTGAGGTTTCTAGCGGAACCTCAAGAGACCCAGTACTTC.

The genes are TRBV7-9 and TRBJ2-7; a possible D gene is TRBD2 (6 bases). From germline, CDR1 is SEHNR and CDR2 FQNEAQ (reference sequence). V lost 5 bases to trimming and J lost 6 bases, with 17 bases between them. CDR3 size: 14 residues. The CDR3 region is CASSHVGGVGEQYF. CDR3 coding DNA: TGTGCCAGCAGCCATGTGGGGGGAGTTGGCGAGCAGTACTTC.

This sequence joins TRBV6-4 and TRBJ2-3; 10 bases map to TRBD2. Germline-derived CDR1 and CDR2 are MRHNA and SNTAGT. The ends lost 3 bases at V and 4 bases at J; junction bases unmatched: 4. This CDR3 spans 15 amino acids. CDR3 DNA sequence: TGTGCCAGCAGTGATGCTAGCGGGAGTGCAGATACGCAGTATTTT. Residues: CASSDASGSADTQYF.

This chain links TRBV11-2 with TRBJ2-7, with D perhaps matching TRBD2 (6 bases). Trimming took off 5 bases at V and 4 bases at J, with 15 bases between the two ends. The CDR3 is made up of 14 amino acids. Germline CDR1 and CDR2: SGHAT and FQNNGV. The chain's CDR3 is CASSPSGLIYEQYF. DNA for the CDR3: TGTGCCAGCAGCCCCTCGGGACTCATATACGAGCAGTACTTC.

This chain joins TRBV2 and TRBJ1-2; TRBD1 is a possible D gene (5 bases). The CDR3 length is 13 residues. V was clipped by 3 bases and J by 6 bases, with 11 bases between them. The germline gives CDR1 SNHLY, CDR2 FYNNEI. The CDR3 DNA reads TGTGCCAGCAGTGATATCTACAGGCATGGCTACACCTTC. Amino acid sequence: CASSDIYRHGYTF.

V is TRBV9 and J is TRBJ2-3, with D unclear. Per the germline V gene, CDR1 is SGDLS and CDR2 is YYNGEE. Trimming stripped 4 bases from V and 0 bases from J, with 12 bases between. CDR3 length: 15 amino acids. This CDR3 is CASSLDWSSTDTQYF. DNA for the CDR3: TGTGCCAGCAGCCTAGACTGGTCTAGCACAGATACGCAGTATTTT.

This clone has only a few counts. V and J are TRBV7-9 and TRBJ1-2; possible D gene TRBD1, 5 bases. Germline loops: CDR1 SEHNR, CDR2 FQNEAQ (reference sequence). Trimming pared 5 bases from V and 7 bases from J, leaving 23 bases between. This CDR3 spans 16 amino acids. CDR3 bases: TGTGCCAGCAGCGGGGGAGGTGGCAGTCTTGTGTTTGGCTACACCTTC. This codes for CASSGGGGSLVFGYTF.

The V and J genes are TRBV27 and TRBJ2-7; 9 nucleotides agree with TRBD1. Germline trimming cut 2 bases from V and 4 bases from J; bases unmatched to any gene: 3. Germline CDR1 MNHEY, CDR2 SMNVEV (reference sequence). This CDR3 contains 14 residues. Here the CDR3 DNA reads TGTGCCAGCAGTTTAACAGGGGGCACGTACGAGCAGTACTTC. Encoded protein: CASSLTGGTYEQYF.

The chain uses TRBV5-1 and TRBJ2-2, with D possibly matching TRBD1 (5 bases). Per germline, CDR1 SGHRS and CDR2 YFSETQ. V was cut by 0 bases and J by 5 bases, with 11 bases left in between. The CDR3 runs to 15 residues. CDR3 amino acids: CASSLVAGNTGELFF. CDR3 in DNA: TGCGCCAGCAGCTTGGTGGCAGGGAATACCGGGGAGCTGTTTTTT.